The source of this T cell receptor beta chain is a study of T cell changes during pregnancy in multiple sclerosis. V gave up 11 bases and J gave up 7 bases; unmatched junction bases: 11. This CDR3 has 14 amino acids. Germline assignment: CDR1 LNHDA and CDR2 SQIVND (reference sequence). Clones were read by immunoSEQ multiplex PCR, and TCRdb kept only the in-frame ones, dropping some. The sample contains 70,000 or so clones, around 91% of which appear only once. This clonotype was obtained from a female donor in good health, enrolled as a control in a pregnancy study. This chain uses TRBV19 with TRBJ2-2; 9 nucleotides line up with TRBD2. The material was peripheral blood, obtained in the third trimester of pregnancy. CDR3 protein: CAARQGLAIGELFF. The DNA of the CDR3 is TGTGCCGCTCGACAGGGACTAGCTATCGGGGAGCTGTTTTTT.